Following are 15 T cell receptor beta chains from one sample sequenced in a study of neurological immune-mediated disorders. In TCRdb, the 5' RACE reads were re-called with MiXCR into one record per CDR3 protein. The table shows tens of thousands of distinct CDR3 sequences, with around 5.8% occurring only once. Sequencing was performed on CD4+ T cells from blood. The receptor set was obtained from a woman aged 18-29 years with multiple sclerosis.

This clonotype was detected ten times or more. V is TRBV6-6 and J is TRBJ1-4; 7 bases agree with TRBD1. This CDR3 has 14 amino acids. The V gene end was trimmed by 5 bases and the J gene end by 3 bases; junction bases not matched to a gene: 3. Looked up from germline, CDR1 is MNHNY and CDR2 is SVGAGI (reference sequence). This chain's CDR3 is CASSGQDPNEKLFF. CDR3 coding DNA: TGTGCCAGCAGTGGACAGGATCCTAATGAAAAACTGTTTTTT.

This clonotype has a count of ten or more. The chain is built from TRBV29-1 and TRBJ1-2; TRBD1 matches 10 bases. The length of the CDR3 is 15 residues. V lost 6 bases, J lost 7 bases, and 14 bases stayed unmatched. CDR1 and CDR2 from the germline V gene are SQVTM and ANQGSEA. The CDR3 is CSVLVPGTGDGGYTF. Here the CDR3 DNA reads TGCAGCGTCCTCGTCCCCGGGACAGGGGACGGTGGCTACACCTTC. The complete variable domain, with remaining parts taken from reference TRBV29-1 and TRBJ1-2, reads SAVISQKPSRDICQRGTSLTIQCQVDSQVTMMFWYRQQPGQSLTLIATANQGSEATYESGFVIDKFPISRPNLTFSTLTVSNMSPEDSSIYLCSVLVPGTGDGGYTFGSGTRLTVV.

This clonotype was found many times. The CDR3 is CASREGGGGYTF. The CDR3 DNA sequence: TGTGCCAGCAGGGAAGGAGGTGGTGGCTACACCTTC. V is TRBV6-5 and J is TRBJ1-2; D gene uncertain. The CDR3 runs to 12 residues. The V end lost 6 bases, the J end lost 7 bases, and 12 bases lay between the germline ends. The V gene's germline CDR1 is MNHEY and CDR2 SVGAGI.

This clonotype was counted at least ten times. The V gene is TRBV20-1, the J gene TRBJ1-5, with D perhaps matching TRBD1 (6 bases). Germline V gene data show CDR1 as DFQATT and CDR2 as SNEGSKA (reference sequence). The CDR3 is 15 residues long. Trimming stripped 2 bases from V and 2 bases from J, with 13 bases between. The CDR3 protein is CSARRLGAGNQPQHF. The CDR3 DNA reads TGCAGTGCTAGAAGATTGGGGGCGGGCAATCAGCCCCAGCATTTT.

The table lists this clonotype with a count of one. The chain joins TRBV5-1 to TRBJ2-1, with unresolved D. Germline assignment: CDR1 SGHRS and CDR2 YFSETQ. The V and J ends lost 0 bases and 5 bases respectively, with 6 bases between them. There are 13 residues in the CDR3. Here the CDR3 reads CASSLVGDNEQFF. The CDR3 region has the DNA TGCGCCAGCAGCTTGGTCGGAGACAATGAGCAGTTCTTC.

This clonotype was seen repeatedly, ten times or more. The gene calls are TRBV20-1 and TRBJ2-7; 9 positions match TRBD2. Germline trimming cut 5 bases from V and 1 base from J; bases unmatched to any gene: 6. In germline, CDR1 is DFQATT, CDR2 SNEGSKA (reference sequence). This CDR3 is 14 amino acids long. The CDR3 DNA sequence: TGCAGTGCTTTTAGCGGGGGACAATCCTACGAGCAGTACTTC. Protein sequence: CSAFSGGQSYEQYF.

This clonotype was recorded many times. The CDR3 spells CASSDTVNYGYTF. CDR3 coding DNA: TGCGCCAGCAGCGATACGGTTAACTATGGCTACACCTTC. The chain combines TRBV5-1 with TRBJ1-2; D is undetermined. Deletions cut 4 bases from V and 1 base from J, with 8 bases between. This CDR3 region has 13 residues. From germline, CDR1 is SGHRS and CDR2 YFSETQ.

This clonotype was recorded many times. This chain joins TRBV20-1 and TRBJ2-5; TRBD2 matches at 10 bases. CDR1 and CDR2 from the germline V gene are DFQATT and SNEGSKA (reference sequence). The CDR3 consists of 13 residues. V lost 4 bases, J lost 5 bases, and 4 bases stayed unmatched. CDR3 sequence reads: CSAKRGGLETQYF. DNA of the CDR3: TGCAGTGCTAAGCGGGGGGGTCTCGAGACCCAGTACTTC.

This clonotype was found many times. CDR3 amino acids: CASTATSSKNGELFF. In DNA form, the CDR3 reads TGTGCCAGCACGGCCACCAGCAGTAAAAACGGGGAGCTGTTTTTT. The chain has TRBV2 and TRBJ2-2; D unclear. CDR1 SNHLY and CDR2 FYNNEI come from the germline V gene. The CDR3 runs to 15 residues. V was pared by 7 bases and J by 7 bases, with 19 bases between.

This clonotype was recorded at least ten times. This chain links TRBV20-1 with TRBJ1-2; possible D gene TRBD1, 5 bases. Trimming took off 5 bases at V and 4 bases at J, with 8 bases between the two ends. The CDR3 has 11 residues. Germline V gene lookup returns CDR1 DFQATT and CDR2 SNEGSKA (reference sequence). In DNA, the CDR3 is TGCAGTGCTCCCGGGACCTATGGCTACACCTTC. Its translation is CSAPGTYGYTF.

This clonotype was seen repeatedly, ten times or more. The V gene is TRBV20-1, the J gene TRBJ2-2; 11 bases are shared with TRBD2. This CDR3 has 17 residues. The V gene's germline CDR1 is DFQATT and CDR2 SNEGSKA (reference sequence). After removal of 4 bases from V and 2 bases from J, the junction contained 9 bases not matched to a gene. The CDR3 is CSATGPLAGGNTGELFF. The CDR3 DNA reads TGCAGTGCTACCGGGCCCCTAGCGGGGGGTAACACCGGGGAGCTGTTTTTT.

Ten or more counts support this clonotype. The V and J genes are TRBV14 and TRBJ1-4; D uncertain. V was cut by 5 bases and J by 0 bases, with 7 bases left in between. This CDR3 is built from 14 residues. Germline V gene lookup returns CDR1 SGHDN and CDR2 FVKESK. Here the CDR3 DNA reads TGTGCCAGCAGCGAGGGAGCAACTAATGAAAAACTGTTTTTT. It yields the protein CASSEGATNEKLFF.

This clonotype occurred many times. This chain links TRBV10-3 with TRBJ2-5; 8 nucleotides line up with TRBD1. The length of the CDR3 is 15 residues. V trimming: 2 bases; J trimming: 3 bases; junction bases outside the gene matches: 5. Germline CDR1 is ENHRY and CDR2 is SYGVKD. The CDR3 loop reads CAISEGQGWEETQYF. The CDR3 DNA is TGTGCCATCAGTGAGGGACAGGGCTGGGAAGAGACCCAGTACTTC.

This clonotype was seen repeatedly, ten times or more. V and J are TRBV11-2 and TRBJ1-2, with TRBD1 matching over 9 bases. Germline lookup yields CDR1 SGHAT and CDR2 FQNNGV. This CDR3 comprises 14 residues. V dropped 4 bases and J dropped 8; count of bases not matched to a gene: 8. The CDR3 DNA follows: TGTGCCAGCAGCTCGGGACGGGACAGGGACGGCTACACCTTC. This encodes CASSSGRDRDGYTF.

This clonotype was seen ten or more times. This chain joins TRBV20-1 and TRBJ2-1, with 10 bases that match TRBD1. The CDR3 is made up of 15 amino acids. The germline gives CDR1 DFQATT, CDR2 SNEGSKA (reference sequence). Trimming cost V 5 bases and J 3 bases; bases outside gene matches: 7. CDR3: CSALTDRGNYNEQFF. The CDR3 coding sequence is TGCAGTGCTCTAACGGACAGGGGGAACTACAATGAGCAGTTCTTC.